The 21 T cell receptor beta chains below all came from one sample that was sequenced in a study of shared clonotypes between healthy human individuals (TCRdb year 2020). Libraries were made using the immunoSEQ multiplex PCR assay. TCRdb holds this immuneACCESS table with in-frame rearrangements only. Some clones are missing; in checked studies, unresolved V genes explain under half, and the rest has no known cause. The sample contains about 1 million clones, about 84% of them found a single time. The ten largest make up 0.4% to 0.55% of the sample. Source material: memory CD4+ T cells from PBMCs. The sample's cell subset or site label is to be understood as: CD45RA-negative fraction. The receptors come from a man younger than 30 in good health. Some clones in this sample may be carry-over from other donors' samples.

This chain uses TRBV27 with TRBJ2-4; D not certain. CDR3 length: 12 residues. The germline gives CDR1 MNHEY, CDR2 SMNVEV (reference sequence). The V gene lost 10 bases and the J gene lost 6 bases, with 13 bases spanning the gap. The CDR3 DNA reads TGTGCCACCAAGGCTTCCGGAAACATTCAGTACTTC. Its translation is CATKASGNIQYF.

This chain links TRBV7-3 with TRBJ2-2; unclear D gene. CDR1 and CDR2 from the germline V gene are SGHTA and FQGTGA. The germline V and J ends were trimmed by 5 bases and 5 bases, with 12 bases remaining between them. This CDR3 spans 14 amino acids. The CDR3: CASSPQVETGELFF. The CDR3 bases are TGTGCCAGCAGCCCACAAGTTGAGACCGGGGAGCTGTTTTTT.

The V gene is TRBV12-5, the J gene TRBJ1-5, with D tentatively TRBD1 (5 bases). Germline loops: CDR1 LGHNT, CDR2 FRNRAP. The CDR3 length is 13 residues. V was shortened by 7 bases and J by 6 bases, with 13 bases between the two germline ends. The CDR3 loop reads CASATGRGQPQHF. The DNA for the CDR3 is TGTGCTAGTGCTACGGGACGGGGTCAGCCCCAGCATTTT. Based on the CDR3 plus reference TRBV12-5 and TRBJ1-5, the full variable domain is DARVTQTPRHKVTEMGQEVTMRCQPILGHNTVFWYRQTMMQGLELLAYFRNRAPLDDSGMPKDRFSAEMPDATLATLKIQPSEPRDSAVYFCASATGRGQPQHFGDGTRLSIL.

Remarks on this clone: The same CDR3 also results from other DNA sequences found in this sample. The chain is built from TRBV14 and TRBJ1-1, with D hard to call. Trimming stripped 0 bases from V and 4 bases from J, with 6 bases between. Looked up from germline, CDR1 is SGHDN and CDR2 is FVKESK. The CDR3 runs to 13 residues. The CDR3 protein is CASSQDLFTEAFF. The CDR3 DNA is TGTGCCAGCAGCCAAGATCTTTTCACTGAAGCTTTCTTT.

On this clone itself: The sample contains more than one DNA sequence encoding this CDR3. This sequence joins TRBV28 and TRBJ1-2, with a tentative D call TRBD1 (5 bases). There are 13 residues in the CDR3. Trimming pared 6 bases from V and 2 bases from J, leaving 10 bases between. Germline V gene sequence: CDR1 MDHEN, CDR2 SYDVKM. CDR3 in DNA: TGTGCCAGCAGCTGGGGACGAAACTATGGCTACACCTTC. As protein: CASSWGRNYGYTF.

This clone has a single count. The genes are TRBV7-2 and TRBJ1-2, with D possibly matching TRBD1 (6 bases). From germline, CDR1 is SGHTA and CDR2 FQGNSA. Trimming pared 1 base from V and 8 bases from J, leaving 23 bases between. The CDR3 consists of 17 residues. The CDR3 DNA follows: TGTGCCAGCAGCTTAGTTAAGGGACATCTAGGGCGGGGCGGCTACACCTTC. This sequence encodes CASSLVKGHLGRGGYTF.

Points on this clone: Other DNA sequences in the same sample also yield this CDR3. The rearrangement uses TRBV19 and TRBJ1-1, with D tentatively TRBD1 (6 bases). Germline CDR1 and CDR2: LNHDA and SQIVND (reference sequence). V lost 2 bases and J 4 bases, leaving 8 bases between the germline ends. The CDR3 consists of 13 residues. CDR3 residues: CASSIQGSTEAFF. The CDR3 nucleotides are TGTGCCAGTAGTATACAGGGGTCCACTGAAGCTTTCTTT.

The table lists this clone with many counts. The identical CDR3 is also encoded by other nucleotide sequences in the sample. CDR3 loop: CASSLGRSYNEQFF. The DNA for the CDR3 is TGTGCCAGCAGCTTGGGGCGGTCATACAATGAGCAGTTCTTC. V and J are TRBV7-2 and TRBJ2-1, with D perhaps TRBD1 (5 bases). Germline V gene lookup returns CDR1 SGHTA and CDR2 FQGNSA. V dropped 3 bases and J dropped 4 bases, with 10 bases sitting between them. The CDR3 loop spans 14 amino acids.

The V and J genes are TRBV19 and TRBJ1-2, with unresolved D. CDR3 length: 13 amino acids. From germline, CDR1 is LNHDA and CDR2 SQIVND (reference sequence). V shed 5 bases and J shed 6 bases, with 13 bases lying between them. The CDR3 DNA reads as TGTGCCAGTAGTCCCTTGATTAGCGATGGCTACACCTTC. This encodes CASSPLISDGYTF.

The rearrangement links TRBV5-1 to TRBJ2-2, with 7 bases identical to TRBD2. This CDR3 has 14 amino acids. CDR1 is SGHRS, CDR2 YFSETQ, per germline. Unmatched junction bases numbered 5, after V lost 5 bases and J lost 4 bases. For the CDR3, the DNA is TGCGCCAGCAGTAGAGCGGGGAGCACCGGGGAGCTGTTTTTT. It translates to CASSRAGSTGELFF. Full variable domain (outside the CDR3, taken from reference TRBV5-1 and TRBJ2-2): KAGVTQTPRYLIKTRGQQVTLSCSPISGHRSVSWYQQTPGQGLQFLFEYFSETQRNKGNFPGRFSGRQFSNSRSEMNVSTLELGDSALYLCASSRAGSTGELFFGEGSRLTVL.

V gene TRBV18 combines with J gene TRBJ1-3; D is ambiguous. Per germline, CDR1 KGHSH and CDR2 LQKENI. Deletions cut 1 base from V and 0 bases from J, with 13 bases between. The length of the CDR3 is 17 residues. This CDR3 reads CASSPQGSSSSGNTIYF. CDR3 DNA: TGTGCCAGCTCACCACAAGGGTCCTCGAGCTCTGGAAACACCATATATTTT.

The V call is TRBV5-1, the J call TRBJ2-7; D is tentatively TRBD1 or TRBD2 (6 bases each). Per the germline V gene, CDR1 is SGHRS and CDR2 is YFSETQ. The CDR3 covers 15 residues. The germline V and J ends were trimmed by 4 bases and 6 bases, with 20 bases remaining between them. The CDR3 DNA sequence: TGCGCCAGCAGCCAAGGGTCGGGGGCGGTCCCCGAGCAGTACTTC. Translating it yields CASSQGSGAVPEQYF.

The chain links TRBV28 to TRBJ1-1; D perhaps matches TRBD1 (6 bases). With 5 bases removed from V and 6 bases from J, the gap between germline ends came to 22 bases. From germline, CDR1 is MDHEN and CDR2 SYDVKM. The CDR3 consists of 16 residues. CDR3 bases: TGTGCCAGCAGTAGGGGGTTGATGGGTCAAATCCCTGAAGCTTTCTTT. It translates to CASSRGLMGQIPEAFF.

To note about this clone: This same CDR3 is encoded by further DNA sequences in the sample. As DNA, the CDR3 is TGTGCCTGGAGTGTCGGGTATGGCTACACCTTC. Translation gives CAWSVGYGYTF. The chain combines TRBV30 with TRBJ1-2; D uncertain. Trimming removed 0 bases at V and 5 bases at J, with 4 bases between. Looked up from germline, CDR1 is GTSNPN and CDR2 is SVGIG (reference sequence). The CDR3 runs to 11 residues.

This clone was counted only a few times. This chain uses TRBV29-1 with TRBJ2-1, with D possibly matching TRBD1 (5 bases). The germline gives CDR1 SQVTM, CDR2 ANQGSEA. V was trimmed by 6 bases and J by 0 bases, leaving 12 bases between them. The CDR3 runs to 14 residues. DNA for the CDR3: TGCAGCGTCCGCAGACAGCTCTCCTACAATGAGCAGTTCTTC. This codes for CSVRRQLSYNEQFF.

The genes are TRBV7-9 and TRBJ1-1; the D is unclear. Trimming took off 5 bases at V and 0 bases at J, with 16 bases between the two ends. This CDR3 contains 16 residues. Germline V gives CDR1 SEHNR, CDR2 FQNEAQ (reference sequence). In DNA, the CDR3 is TGTGCCAGCAGCCATCCCCCCTTGGGGATGAACACTGAAGCTTTCTTT. Protein sequence: CASSHPPLGMNTEAFF.

Regarding this clone: Additional DNA sequences in this sample encode the identical CDR3. This chain links TRBV5-1 with TRBJ1-3; D is possibly TRBD1 (6 bases). The germline V gene encodes CDR1 SGHRS and CDR2 YFSETQ. This CDR3 comprises 16 residues. V was clipped by 0 bases and J by 0 bases, with 10 bases between them. The chain's CDR3 is CASSLGDTSSGNTIYF. The CDR3 DNA is TGCGCCAGCAGCTTGGGGGACACGAGCTCTGGAAACACCATATATTTT.

In regard to this clone: Within the sample, other DNA sequences also encode this same CDR3. The V call is TRBV5-1, the J call TRBJ2-2; 12 positions agree with TRBD2. Unmatched junction bases numbered 9, after V lost 4 bases and J lost 5 bases. The germline V gene has CDR1 SGHRS and CDR2 YFSETQ. This CDR3 has 17 amino acids. The CDR3 coding sequence is TGCGCCAGCAGCCTTGGGCTAGCGGGAGGGCCGACCGGGGAGCTGTTTTTT. It specifies CASSLGLAGGPTGELFF.

The CDR3 sequence is CASSPTSGPSTDTQYF. The CDR3 DNA sequence: TGTGCCAGCAGCCCTACTAGCGGGCCTAGCACAGATACGCAGTATTTT. The V and J genes are TRBV5-4 and TRBJ2-3; TRBD2 matches at 9 bases. Unmatched junction bases numbered 6, after V lost 4 bases and J lost 0 bases. The CDR3 runs to 16 residues. Germline values: CDR1 SGHNT, CDR2 YYREEE (reference sequence).

Of note for this clone: This likely traces to a read error, being one base from a far larger clone. The sample carries other DNA sequences with the same CDR3. The chain carries TRBV10-3 and TRBJ2-2; D is unresolved. The germline V and J ends were trimmed by 2 bases and 0 bases, with 7 bases remaining between them. The CDR3 is made up of 15 amino acids. The V gene's germline CDR1 is ENHRY and CDR2 SYGVKD. Here the CDR3 DNA reads TGTGCCATCAGTGAGGGAAACGCGAACACCGGGGAGCTGTTTTTT. Protein sequence: CAISEGNANTGELFF.

The V call is TRBV27, the J call TRBJ2-1, with 9 positions matching TRBD1. CDR1 and CDR2 (germline): MNHEY, SMNVEV (reference sequence). Trimming removed 2 bases from V and 1 base from J; junction bases left unmatched: 3. The length of the CDR3 is 16 residues. For the CDR3, the DNA is TGTGCCAGCAGTTTAGGACAGGGGATTTCCTACAATGAGCAGTTCTTC. Translated: CASSLGQGISYNEQFF.